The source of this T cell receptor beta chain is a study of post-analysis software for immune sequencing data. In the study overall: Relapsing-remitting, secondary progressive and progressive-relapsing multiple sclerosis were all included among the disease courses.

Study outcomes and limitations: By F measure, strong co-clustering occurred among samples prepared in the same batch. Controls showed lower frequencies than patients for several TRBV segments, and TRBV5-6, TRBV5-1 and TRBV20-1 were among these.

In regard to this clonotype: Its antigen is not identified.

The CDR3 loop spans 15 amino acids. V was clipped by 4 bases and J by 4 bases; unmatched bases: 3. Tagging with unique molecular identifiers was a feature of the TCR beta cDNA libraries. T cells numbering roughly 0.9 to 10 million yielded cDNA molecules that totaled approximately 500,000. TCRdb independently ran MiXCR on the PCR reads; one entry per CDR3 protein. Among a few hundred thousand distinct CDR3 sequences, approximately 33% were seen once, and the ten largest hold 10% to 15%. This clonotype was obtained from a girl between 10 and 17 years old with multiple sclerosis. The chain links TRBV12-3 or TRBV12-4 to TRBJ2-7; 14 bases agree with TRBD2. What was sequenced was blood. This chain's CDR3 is CASSSTSGGAYEQYF. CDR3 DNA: TGTGCCAGCAGTTCGACTAGCGGGGGGGCTTACGAGCAGTACTTC.